This entry lists 31 T cell receptor beta chains sequenced from one sample in a study of blood T cell repertoires in COVID-19. TCRdb keeps only in-frame clones here, not all; method: immunoSEQ multiplex PCR. The sample carries 100,000 to 110,000 clones, about 77% recorded once. Specimen: peripheral blood. Receptors were obtained from a woman in her 70s with acute or convalescent COVID-19.

The chain has TRBV5-1 and TRBJ1-4; 7 nucleotides agree with TRBD1. This CDR3 has 14 residues. With V trimmed by 5 bases and J by 8 bases, 9 bases remained unmatched. Germline CDR1 reads SGHRS; CDR2 reads YFSETQ. CDR3 sequence reads: CASRSTGLGEKLFF. CDR3 DNA sequence: TGCGCCAGCAGATCGACAGGGCTGGGGGAAAAACTGTTTTTT.

The J gene is TRBJ2-1, the V gene TRBV19; TRBD1 agrees at 8 bases. Unmatched junction bases numbered 5, after V lost 3 bases and J lost 4 bases. Germline V gene lookup returns CDR1 LNHDA and CDR2 SQIVND (reference sequence). The CDR3 is 15 amino acids. CDR3 nucleotides: TGTGCCAGTAGTATCGGACAGGGCGAATACAATGAGCAGTTCTTC. It translates to CASSIGQGEYNEQFF.

V and J are TRBV7-2 and TRBJ1-1; D is unclear. With 6 bases removed from V and 1 base from J, the gap between germline ends came to 15 bases. The CDR3 consists of 15 residues. Germline loops: CDR1 SGHTA, CDR2 FQGNSA. CDR3 in amino acids: CASRKDGRQNTEAFF. The CDR3 DNA reads TGTGCCAGCAGAAAAGATGGCAGACAGAACACTGAAGCTTTCTTT.

The V and J genes are TRBV28 and TRBJ2-1; 10 nucleotides agree with TRBD2. The CDR3 is 16 residues long. The germline V gene has CDR1 MDHEN and CDR2 SYDVKM. The V segment lost 8 bases and the J segment 0 bases; nucleotides outside the gene matches: 7. Here the CDR3 reads CASPKLAGSSYNEQFF. As DNA, the CDR3 is TGTGCCAGCCCCAAACTAGCGGGGAGCTCCTACAATGAGCAGTTCTTC.

This clone was found once. The rearrangement joins TRBV9 to TRBJ1-1; tentatively, D is TRBD1 (6 bases). The germline gives CDR1 SGDLS, CDR2 YYNGEE. Trimming removed 3 bases from V and 0 bases from J, with 12 bases in between. The CDR3 is 15 amino acids. The CDR3 loop reads CASSGGQGLNTEAFF. Written as DNA, the CDR3 is TGTGCCAGCAGCGGGGGGCAGGGACTGAACACTGAAGCTTTCTTT. The variable domain in full, completed from reference TRBV9 and TRBJ1-1, reads DSGVTQTPKHLITATGQRVTLRCSPRSGDLSVYWYQQSLDQGLQFLIQYYNGEERAKGNILERFSAQQFPDLHSELNLSSLELGDSALYFCASSGGQGLNTEAFFGQGTRLTVV.

J is TRBJ2-7 and V is TRBV10-3; TRBD1 might be the D (6 bases). CDR1 is ENHRY, CDR2 SYGVKD, per germline. The germline V and J ends were trimmed by 0 bases and 7 bases, with 10 bases remaining between them. There are 13 residues in the CDR3. The CDR3 coding sequence is TGTGCCATCAGTGAGTCGGTCAGGGGAGAGCAGTACTTC. This sequence encodes CAISESVRGEQYF.

Written as DNA, the CDR3 is TGTGCCGGAGTCTATTCTCGACAGGGTGCGAATGGCTACACCTTC. This translates into CAGVYSRQGANGYTF. This chain joins TRBV7-2 and TRBJ1-2; 7 bases line up with TRBD1. The germline V gene has CDR1 SGHTA and CDR2 FQGNSA. J was trimmed by 6 bases and V by 11 bases; bases with no gene match: 18. This CDR3 is built from 15 residues. Using reference TRBV7-2 and TRBJ1-2 for the parts outside the CDR3, the full variable domain is GAGVSQSPSNKVTEKGKDVELRCDPISGHTALYWYRQSLGQGLEFLIYFQGNSAPDKSGLPSDRFSAERTGGSVSTLTIQRTQQEDSAVYLCAGVYSRQGANGYTFGSGTRLTVV.

The chain uses TRBV5-1 and TRBJ2-1; D is perhaps TRBD2 (5 bases). Germline lookup yields CDR1 SGHRS and CDR2 YFSETQ. Trimming removed 5 bases at V and 5 bases at J, with 8 bases between. There are 12 residues in the CDR3. The DNA for the CDR3 is TGCGCCAGCAGTAGCGATAACAATGAGCAGTTCTTC. Protein product: CASSSDNNEQFF.

CDR3 in DNA: TGTGCCAGCAGCTTACCGACAGGGTCTAATGAAGCTTTCTTT. Translated, it gives CASSLPTGSNEAFF. The genes are TRBV5-4 and TRBJ1-1, with 7 bases that match TRBD1. V shed 2 bases and J 7 bases; nucleotides not matched to a gene: 8. Germline lookup yields CDR1 SGHNT and CDR2 YYREEE (reference sequence). The CDR3 spans 14 residues. The entire variable domain, with the rest obtained from reference TRBV5-4 and TRBJ1-1, is as follows: ETGVTQSPTHLIKTRGQQVTLRCSSQSGHNTVSWYQQALGQGPQFIFQYYREEENGRGNFPPRFSGLQFPNYSSELNVNALELDDSALYLCASSLPTGSNEAFFGQGTRLTVV.

The V and J genes are TRBV11-2 and TRBJ1-4; 10 nucleotides match TRBD1. CDR1 is SGHAT and CDR2 is FQNNGV in the germline V gene. The V and J ends lost 1 base and 1 base, in that order; junction bases with no gene match: 9. CDR3 length: 19 amino acids. The CDR3 reads CASSLGTGGQVGTNEKLFF. DNA of the CDR3: TGTGCCAGCAGCTTAGGGACAGGGGGTCAGGTAGGAACTAATGAAAAACTGTTTTTT.

The chain combines TRBV18 with TRBJ2-3, with 8 bases identical to TRBD1. The CDR3 totals 15 residues. CDR1 and CDR2 (germline): KGHSH, LQKENI. V gave up 6 bases and J gave up 1 base; unmatched junction bases: 6. The CDR3 sequence is CASSRKDRGTDTQYF. Here the CDR3 DNA reads TGTGCCAGCTCCAGAAAGGACAGGGGCACAGATACGCAGTATTTT. Full variable domain (rest looked up from reference TRBV18 and TRBJ2-3): NAGVMQNPRHLVRRRGQEARLRCSPMKGHSHVYWYRQLPEEGLKFMVYLQKENIIDESGMPKERFSAEFPKEGPSILRIQQVVRGDSAAYFCASSRKDRGTDTQYFGPGTRLTVL.

The chain employs TRBV7-9 and TRBJ2-3; 12 bases are a match to TRBD2. The V and J ends lost 4 bases and 6 bases, in that order; junction bases with no gene match: 2. Germline V gene data show CDR1 as SEHNR and CDR2 as FQNEAQ (reference sequence). The CDR3 spans 14 residues. The DNA for the CDR3 is TGTGCCAGCAGCTCCGGACTAGCGGGGGATACGCAGTATTTT. Its protein product is CASSSGLAGDTQYF.

The CDR3 nucleotides read TGTGCCAGCACCCCCCGGCCGGGACAGGGAGGCGATACGCAGTATTTT. Protein product: CASTPRPGQGGDTQYF. This chain connects TRBV27 to TRBJ2-3; 9 bases align to TRBD1. CDR1 MNHEY and CDR2 SMNVEV come from the germline V gene (reference sequence). This CDR3 region has 16 residues. V lost 7 bases and J lost 6; bases outside the gene matches: 14.

The chain joins TRBV29-1 to TRBJ2-3; 10 bases line up with TRBD2. This CDR3 spans 13 amino acids. The J segment lost 5 bases and the V segment lost 6 bases, leaving 5 bases of the junction unmatched. The germline V gene has CDR1 SQVTM and CDR2 ANQGSEA. CDR3 amino acids: CSVSGGAKDTQYF. Written as DNA, the CDR3 is TGCAGCGTAAGCGGGGGGGCAAAAGATACGCAGTATTTT.

The chain is built from TRBV16 and TRBJ2-1; D may be TRBD1 (5 bases). Germline CDR1 reads KGHSY; CDR2 reads FQNENV. This CDR3 has 14 amino acids. The ends were cut back, 4 bases at V and 5 bases at J, with 12 bases in the middle. The CDR3 here is CASSPRSRDNEQFF. The DNA for the CDR3 is TGTGCCAGCAGCCCCCGTTCCAGGGACAATGAGCAGTTCTTC.

The chain couples TRBV19 to TRBJ2-2; 8 nucleotides match TRBD1. The CDR3 is 16 residues long. The junction had 11 bases not matched to a gene; V was cut back by 4 bases and J by 7 bases. Germline CDR1 LNHDA, CDR2 SQIVND (reference sequence). CDR3 bases: TGTGCCAGTAGTACAACCCGGACAGGGCCGGTCGGGGAGCTGTTTTTT. Its translation is CASSTTRTGPVGELFF.

This chain links TRBV11-2 with TRBJ2-5; TRBD2 matches 10 bases. With V trimmed by 0 bases and J by 1 base, 5 bases remained unmatched. Germline-derived CDR1 and CDR2 are SGHAT and FQNNGV. CDR3 size: 17 residues. Written as DNA, the CDR3 is TGTGCCAGCAGCTTAGATCTCAAGCGGGGGGGCCAAGAGACCCAGTACTTC. Its protein is CASSLDLKRGGQETQYF.

This chain connects TRBV4-2 to TRBJ2-1; D is possibly TRBD2 (5 bases). CDR3 size: 16 residues. In germline, CDR1 is LGHNA, CDR2 YNFKEQ. V lost 4 bases and J 1 base, leaving 14 bases between the germline ends. CDR3: CASSLRVDFSYNEQFF. CDR3 DNA sequence: TGTGCCAGCAGCCTGAGGGTAGACTTTTCCTACAATGAGCAGTTCTTC.

The V and J genes are TRBV7-3 and TRBJ2-1, with D possibly matching TRBD1 (6 bases). Germline-derived CDR1 and CDR2 are SGHTA and FQGTGA. The CDR3 totals 15 residues. V was clipped by 2 bases and J by 8 bases, with 16 bases between them. In DNA, the CDR3 is TGTGCCAGCAGCTTATCGCCAGGGGTTTACGATGAGCAGTTCTTC. Translation: CASSLSPGVYDEQFF. Complete variable domain (other parts from reference TRBV7-3 and TRBJ2-1): GAGVSQTPSNKVTEKGKYVELRCDPISGHTALYWYRQSLGQGPEFLIYFQGTGAADDSGLPNDRFFAVRPEGSVSTLKIQRTERGDSAVYLCASSLSPGVYDEQFFGPGTRLTVL.

The J gene is TRBJ1-1, the V gene TRBV2, with D unresolved. The CDR3 contains 13 residues. The V gene's germline CDR1 is SNHLY and CDR2 FYNNEI. Trimming removed 6 bases at V and 1 base at J, with 9 bases between. The CDR3, as DNA: TGTGCCAGCAGCACAGAGGGGAACACTGAAGCTTTCTTT. Its protein product is CASSTEGNTEAFF.

V usage is TRBV9 and J usage is TRBJ2-5, with D possibly matching TRBD2 (5 bases). Per germline, CDR1 SGDLS and CDR2 YYNGEE. The CDR3 has 14 amino acids. V was cut by 2 bases and J by 4 bases, with 12 bases left in between. CDR3 DNA: TGTGCCAGCAGCGTTGGACTGGGAAGAGAGACCCAGTACTTC. Its protein is CASSVGLGRETQYF.

The V and J genes are TRBV20-1 and TRBJ1-4; 7 nucleotides line up with TRBD1. The CDR3 has 15 amino acids. J lost 2 bases, V lost 3 bases, and 6 bases had no gene match. Germline CDR1 and CDR2: DFQATT and SNEGSKA (reference sequence). The CDR3 region has the DNA TGCAGTGCTAGTTTGACAGGGCTGACTAATGAAAAACTGTTTTTT. This translates into CSASLTGLTNEKLFF.

The V and J genes are TRBV19 and TRBJ1-2, with D possibly being TRBD1 (6 bases). Trimming shortened V by 6 bases and J by 1 base, and 18 bases separated the two germline ends. There are 16 residues in the CDR3. Germline V gene sequence: CDR1 LNHDA, CDR2 SQIVND (reference sequence). The CDR3 reads CASSPDGQILNYGYTF. The CDR3 DNA reads as TGTGCCAGTAGCCCCGACGGACAGATCCTTAACTATGGCTACACCTTC.

The CDR3 coding sequence is TGCAGCGCTGGGACAGGGGAAACTGAAGCTTTCTTT. This sequence encodes CSAGTGETEAFF. The chain recombines TRBV29-1 with TRBJ1-1, with TRBD1 identical over 10 bases. Germline loops: CDR1 SQVTM, CDR2 ANQGSEA. The CDR3 length is 12 residues. The V segment lost 7 bases and the J segment 5 bases; nucleotides outside the gene matches: 4. Full variable domain (missing parts from reference TRBV29-1 and TRBJ1-1): SAVISQKPSRDICQRGTSLTIQCQVDSQVTMMFWYRQQPGQSLTLIATANQGSEATYESGFVIDKFPISRPNLTFSTLTVSNMSPEDSSIYLCSAGTGETEAFFGQGTRLTVV.

The chain couples TRBV7-9 to TRBJ1-4; a possible D gene is TRBD1 (5 bases). The CDR3 loop spans 18 amino acids. V was trimmed by 2 bases and J by 7 bases, leaving 23 bases between them. CDR1 SEHNR and CDR2 FQNEAQ come from the germline V gene (reference sequence). DNA of the CDR3: TGTGCCAGCAGCTTACAAGCAAAAACCACAGGAGGGGTTGAAAAACTGTTTTTT. Its translation: CASSLQAKTTGGVEKLFF.

The V and J genes are TRBV7-2 and TRBJ1-6; 8 nucleotides match TRBD1. V gave up 1 base and J gave up 7 bases; unmatched junction bases: 3. Germline V gene data show CDR1 as SGHTA and CDR2 as FQGNSA. This CDR3 is 15 amino acids long. DNA of the CDR3: TGTGCCAGCAGCTTAGTACAGGGGGACAATTCACCCCTCCACTTT. Protein sequence: CASSLVQGDNSPLHF.

The rearrangement joins TRBV13 to TRBJ2-7; TRBD1 matches 8 bases. Germline V gene data show CDR1 as PRHDT and CDR2 as FYEKMQ (reference sequence). Germline trimming cut 4 bases from V and 9 bases from J; bases unmatched to any gene: 8. The CDR3 sequence is 13 residues long. CDR3 residues: CASSSRDRMRQYF. Here the CDR3 DNA reads TGTGCCAGCAGCTCACGGGACAGGATGAGGCAGTACTTC.

The chain has TRBV11-3 and TRBJ1-1, with a possible D match to TRBD1 (6 bases). CDR3 length equals 13 residues. V was trimmed by 5 bases and J by 4 bases, leaving 11 bases between them. Germline V gene data show CDR1 as SGHNT and CDR2 as YENEEA. The chain's CDR3 is CASSREGVTEAFF. The CDR3 DNA reads TGTGCCAGCAGCCGAGAGGGGGTCACTGAAGCTTTCTTT.

This chain connects TRBV7-9 to TRBJ1-5; 8 positions match TRBD1. Germline loops: CDR1 SEHNR, CDR2 FQNEAQ (reference sequence). The length of the CDR3 is 13 residues. J gave up 7 bases and V 4 bases, and 3 bases lay outside the gene matches. The CDR3 nucleotides read TGTGCCAGCAGCTCGGACAGGGCCCAGCCCCAGCATTTT. It encodes CASSSDRAQPQHF.

This chain uses TRBV19 with TRBJ1-5, with 8 bases lining up with TRBD1. The V gene end was trimmed by 8 bases and the J gene end by 1 base; junction bases not matched to a gene: 7. CDR1 LNHDA and CDR2 SQIVND come from the germline V gene (reference sequence). The length of the CDR3 is 15 residues. CDR3 residues: CASSWTGMSNQPQHF. In nucleotides, the CDR3 is TGTGCCAGTTCTTGGACAGGGATGAGCAATCAGCCCCAGCATTTT. Combining the CDR3 with reference TRBV19 and TRBJ1-5 gives the whole variable domain DGGITQSPKYLFRKEGQNVTLSCEQNLNHDAMYWYRQDPGQGLRLIYYSQIVNDFQKGDIAEGYSVSREKKESFPLTVTSAQKNPTAFYLCASSWTGMSNQPQHFGDGTRLSIL.

The chain joins TRBV21-1 to TRBJ1-1. TRBV21-1 is marked as a pseudogene. The CDR3 covers 12 residues. CDR3 residues: CASSNQRNEAFF. As DNA, the CDR3 is TGTGCCAGCAGCAACCAGAGGAATGAAGCTTTCTTT.